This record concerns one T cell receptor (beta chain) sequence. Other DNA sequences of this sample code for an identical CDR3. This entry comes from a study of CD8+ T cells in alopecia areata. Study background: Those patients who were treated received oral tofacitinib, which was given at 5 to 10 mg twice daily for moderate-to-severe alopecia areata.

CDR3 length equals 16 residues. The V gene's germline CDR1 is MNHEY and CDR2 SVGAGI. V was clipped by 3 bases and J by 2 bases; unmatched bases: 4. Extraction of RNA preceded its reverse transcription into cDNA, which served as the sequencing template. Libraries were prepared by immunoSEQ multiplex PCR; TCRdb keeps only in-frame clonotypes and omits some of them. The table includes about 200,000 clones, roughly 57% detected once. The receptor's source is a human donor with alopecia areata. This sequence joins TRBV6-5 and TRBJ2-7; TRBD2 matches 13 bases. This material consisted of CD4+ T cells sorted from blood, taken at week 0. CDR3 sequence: CASSYSGTSGTYEQYF. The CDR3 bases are TGTGCCAGCAGTTATTCCGGGACTAGCGGGACCTACGAGCAGTACTTC.